These T cell receptor beta chains were read from a single sample in a study of cytomegalovirus exposure and HLA in healthy donors. The repertoire was sequenced with immunoSEQ multiplex PCR; TCRdb's copy has only in-frame clones and lacks some. The table for this sample gives roughly 70,000 clones. The sequenced sample consisted of PBMCs. The receptors stem from a female donor in good health and CMV-seropositive. The CDR3 runs from the conserved cysteine through the conserved F or W.

TRBV19 CASSIIGGLSAGELFF
TRBV11-2 CASSSGLAGSLNEQFF
TRBV5-4 CASSLWLAETQYF
TRBV11-2 CASSFGEYEQYF
TRBV7-9 CASSPQGSNQPQHF
TRBV5-1 CASSGSGPRGYTF
TRBV28 CASSQAGGYNNEQFF
TRBV6-5 CASSHGGTEAFF
TRBV7-9 CASSSPGTSGRANEQYF
TRBV6-1 CASSEAREGDLGEKLFF
TRBV28 CASRTVLGQPQHF
TRBV25-1 CASSELGGEGNTGELFF
TRBV5-5 CASSLRKVQGASFPYEQYF
TRBV27 CASSFGRGGLNTEAFF
TRBV6-5 CASSLQTSGRAVTQYF
TRBV20-1 CSGFGRGTQYF
TRBV7-8 CASSPSGREYNEQFF
TRBV11-2 CASSLHKATTGGFGEQYF
TRBV19 CASSISGRRYSNQPQHF
TRBV5-1 CASSLTGVADTQYF
TRBV28 CASSLSGTYNEQFF
TRBV18 CASSVKPQGWNTEAFF
TRBV2 CASNGQLAYEQYF
TRBV6-1 CASSERQGVYYGYTF
TRBV7-6 CASSKTGDTDTQYF
TRBV27 CASRLRGWLADNEQYF
TRBV5-1 CASSFRENTEAFF
TRBV5-1 CASSPAFGRGDNYGYTF
TRBV11-1 CASSMGQNYGYTF
TRBV9 CASSVDDRGLAYEQYF
TRBV28 CASSLTGLRGYTF
TRBV19 CASSIGQAGEKLFF
TRBV27 CASRRTPYEQYF
TRBV7-2 CASSSTALGRNSPLHF
TRBV9 CASSVGLAGTDTQYF
TRBV30 CAWRDKMGGYEQYF
TRBV5-1 CASSLGTGTVNYEQYF
TRBV7-2 CASSLAAGSNQPQHF
TRBV7-2 CASSRLAGAGELFF
TRBV2 CASSEAGRGRDNEQFF
TRBV9 CASSVDSGGYNEQFF